This T cell receptor (beta chain) was captured in a study of T cell responses to AZD1222 COVID-19 vaccine. Germline V gene lookup returns CDR1 WSHSY and CDR2 SAAADI. The CDR3 runs 14 residues. V was clipped by 8 bases and J by 2 bases, with 13 bases between them. Libraries were prepared by immunoSEQ multiplex PCR; TCRdb keeps only in-frame clonotypes and omits some of them. The table has around 200,000 clones, roughly 93% seen once. This sequence was found in an adult in good health. This rearrangement joins TRBV10-2 to TRBJ1-5; D possibly corresponds to TRBD1 (6 bases). This specimen consisted of peripheral blood, obtained on day 0 of AZD1222 vaccination. CDR3 bases: TGCGCCAGCGGGTGGGACACCGGCAATCAGCCCCAGCATTTT. Residues: CASGWDTGNQPQHF.